These 15 T cell receptor beta chains share one sample of origin, sequenced in a study of type 1 regulatory T cells. A single record per CDR3 protein comes from TCRdb applying MiXCR to the reads. The repertoire includes about 62,000 distinct CDR3 sequences, approximately 67% of them detected once, and around 1.9% sits in the top ten. No antigen has been assigned to these receptors. The specimen sequenced was cultured non-Tr1 T cells, either the whole culture or a sorted T cell fraction (not recorded which). The receptors were gathered from a human donor in good health.

CDR3 amino acids: CSVPRLDWSETQYF. CDR3 DNA: TGCAGCGTCCCGAGACTCGATTGGTCGGAGACCCAGTACTTC. The J gene is TRBJ2-5, the V gene TRBV29-1; D is unresolved. The V end was cut by 6 bases, the J end by 5 bases, with 19 bases between. The CDR3 runs to 14 residues. CDR1 SQVTM and CDR2 ANQGSEA come from the germline V gene.

In the case of this clonotype: The junction differs from germline at one of its ends, possibly a read error. The rearrangement joins TRBV4-3 to TRBJ2-2, with D perhaps TRBD2 (6 bases). The germline V gene encodes CDR1 LGHNA and CDR2 YSLEER. The CDR3 runs 14 residues. CDR3 DNA: TGCGCCAGCAGGCAAGATACCGGGGGCGGGGAGCTGTTTTTT. Translated, it gives CASRQDTGGGELFF.

Only a few counts were recorded for this clonotype. The V call is TRBV2, the J call TRBJ2-7, with 8 bases matching TRBD2. The CDR3 length is 14 residues. V trimming: 7 bases; J trimming: 3 bases; junction bases outside the gene matches: 8. CDR1 SNHLY and CDR2 FYNNEI come from the germline V gene. DNA for the CDR3: TGTGCCAGCACGGAACTAGCGGTGGGCTACGAGCAGTACTTC. Encoded protein: CASTELAVGYEQYF.

This chain uses TRBV6-2 or TRBV6-3 with TRBJ2-1; D unclear. Germline CDR1 is MNHEY and CDR2 is SVGEGT. V lost 2 bases and J 8 bases, leaving 4 bases between the germline ends. The CDR3 spans 11 residues. The CDR3 region has the DNA TGTGCCAGCAGTTACCCCGATGAGCAGTTCTTC. Protein sequence: CASSYPDEQFF.

The chain is built from TRBV11-2 and TRBJ2-2, with D possibly called TRBD1 or TRBD2 (5 bases each). CDR1 and CDR2 from the germline V gene are SGHAT and FQNNGV. The V gene lost 4 bases and the J gene lost 0 bases, with 9 bases spanning the gap. This CDR3 is built from 15 residues. CDR3 DNA: TGTGCCAGCAGCTCACGGGGCTCGAACACCGGGGAGCTGTTTTTT. Translated, it gives CASSSRGSNTGELFF.

The chain employs TRBV11-2 and TRBJ2-7; TRBD1 matches 7 bases. V lost 5 bases, J lost 6 bases, and 7 bases stayed unmatched. Per the germline V gene, CDR1 is SGHAT and CDR2 is FQNNGV. The CDR3 consists of 13 residues. CDR3 bases: TGTGCCAGCAGCCTACAGGGGATTGGCGAGCAGTACTTC. Its protein is CASSLQGIGEQYF.

In the case of this clonotype: This may be a read error, as it is one base from a much larger clone. This chain connects TRBV7-2 to TRBJ2-3; 7 nucleotides agree with TRBD2. Germline lookup yields CDR1 SGHTA and CDR2 FQGNSA. This CDR3 has 13 amino acids. CDR3 loop: CACSFAGVGTQYF. The CDR3, as DNA: TGTGCCTGCAGCTTCGCGGGAGTCGGGACGCAGTATTTT.

This clonotype was seen more than once but under ten times. V gene TRBV29-1 combines with J gene TRBJ2-2; no reliable D call. Trimming took off 5 bases at V and 0 bases at J, with 1 base between the two ends. The CDR3 extends over 11 amino acids. CDR1 is SQVTM, CDR2 ANQGSEA, per germline. CDR3 sequence reads: CSVTNTGELFF. Written as DNA, the CDR3 is TGCAGCGTTACGAACACCGGGGAGCTGTTTTTT.

The chain combines TRBV10-2 with TRBJ2-6; D is undetermined. This CDR3 comprises 14 residues. Germline V lookup: CDR1 WSHSY, CDR2 SAAADI. Trimming shortened V by 8 bases and J by 2 bases, and 10 bases separated the two germline ends. CDR3 DNA sequence: TGCGCCAGCTTGCAGTCACCTGGGGCCAACGTCCTGACTTTC. It encodes CASLQSPGANVLTF.

The chain joins TRBV27 to TRBJ1-3; 7 bases are a match to TRBD1. The CDR3 runs 14 residues. The ends lost 6 bases at V and 4 bases at J; junction bases unmatched: 6. Looked up from germline, CDR1 is MNHEY and CDR2 is SMNVEV (reference sequence). CDR3 DNA sequence: TGTGCCAGCAGGCCTGACAGGGCGGGAAACACCATATATTTT. Residues: CASRPDRAGNTIYF.

The chain employs TRBV12-3 or TRBV12-4 and TRBJ1-3; D remains ambiguous. This CDR3 is 14 amino acids long. The V gene lost 6 bases and the J gene lost 0 bases, with 9 bases spanning the gap. The CDR3 protein is CASRAGSSGNTIYF. Here the CDR3 DNA reads TGTGCCAGCAGGGCAGGCAGCTCTGGAAACACCATATATTTT.

V gene TRBV2 combines with J gene TRBJ2-5; 10 bases are shared with TRBD2. J gave up 4 bases and V 7 bases, and 6 bases lay outside the gene matches. There are 14 residues in the CDR3. Germline CDR1 reads SNHLY; CDR2 reads FYNNEI. CDR3 DNA: TGTGCCAGCAATCCAGCGGGAGGGAGAGAGACCCAGTACTTC. Protein product: CASNPAGGRETQYF.

The chain is built from TRBV28 and TRBJ2-3, with D possibly TRBD2 on 6 matching bases. CDR3 length: 20 residues. Germline V gene data show CDR1 as MDHEN and CDR2 as SYDVKM. Trimming took off 2 bases at V and 2 bases at J, with 26 bases between the two ends. The CDR3 DNA is TGTGCCAGCAGTTTAGGTGGACCCATTTCTCGGCGGGAAGTCACAGATACGCAGTATTTT. Translating gives CASSLGGPISRREVTDTQYF.

The chain employs TRBV7-8 and TRBJ2-1, with D possibly TRBD2 on 5 matching bases. The CDR3 is 15 amino acids. V was trimmed by 7 bases and J by 12 bases, leaving 25 bases between them. Germline values: CDR1 SGHVS, CDR2 FQNEAQ. The CDR3 here is CASKSSRVGTKGQFF. The CDR3 region has the DNA TGTGCCAGCAAGTCTAGCCGGGTTGGAACCAAGGGGCAGTTCTTC.

The chain is built from TRBV20-1 and TRBJ2-7, with TRBD2 matching over 13 bases. The CDR3 totals 15 residues. Germline lookup yields CDR1 DFQATT and CDR2 SNEGSKA (reference sequence). V lost 0 bases to trimming and J lost 4 bases; unmatched junction nucleotides: 3. The CDR3 DNA is TGCAGTGCTAGAGATAGGACTAGCGGGAGTTACGAGCAGTACTTC. The encoded protein is CSARDRTSGSYEQYF.